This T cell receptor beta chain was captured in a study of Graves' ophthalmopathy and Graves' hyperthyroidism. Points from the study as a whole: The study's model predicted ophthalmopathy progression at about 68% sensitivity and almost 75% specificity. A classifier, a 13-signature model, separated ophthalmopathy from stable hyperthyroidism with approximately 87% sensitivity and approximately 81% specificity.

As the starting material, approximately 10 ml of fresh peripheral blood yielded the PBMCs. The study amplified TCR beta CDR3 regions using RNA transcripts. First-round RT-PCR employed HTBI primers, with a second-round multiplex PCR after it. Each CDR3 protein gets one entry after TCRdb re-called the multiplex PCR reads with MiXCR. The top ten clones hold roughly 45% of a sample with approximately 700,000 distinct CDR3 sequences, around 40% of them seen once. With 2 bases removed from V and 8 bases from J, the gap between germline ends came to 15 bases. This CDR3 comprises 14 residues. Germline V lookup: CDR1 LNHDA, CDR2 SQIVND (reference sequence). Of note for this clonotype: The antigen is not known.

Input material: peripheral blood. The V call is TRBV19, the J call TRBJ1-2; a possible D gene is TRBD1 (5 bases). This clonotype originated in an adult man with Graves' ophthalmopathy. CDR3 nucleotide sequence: TGTGCCAGTAGTATACTGGTAGAGGGGCAAGGCTACACCTTC. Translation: CASSILVEGQGYTF. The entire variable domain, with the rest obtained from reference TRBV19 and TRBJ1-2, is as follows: DGGITQSPKYLFRKEGQNVTLSCEQNLNHDAMYWYRQDPGQGLRLIYYSQIVNDFQKGDIAEGYSVSREKKESFPLTVTSAQKNPTAFYLCASSILVEGQGYTFGSGTRLTVV.